These T cell receptor beta chains were read from a single sample in a study of regulatory T cells in long-lasting Graves disease. MiXCR, applied by TCRdb to the multiplex PCR reads, yields one record per CDR3 protein. The sample has 400,000 to 600,000 distinct CDR3 sequences; about 22% are singletons. The specimen was peripheral blood mononuclear cells (PBMCs), collected when the disease was refractory, from a patient treated with antithyroid drugs. These receptors all come from a female donor with Graves disease. The CDR3 runs from the conserved cysteine through the conserved F or W. The order of the fields is V gene, clone size, J gene, D gene, CDR3 DNA, CDR3 protein. The D gene is left open where the match is weak. Clone size is stated in some rows and not others, as once, few, many or a class when expanded.

V gene: TRBV28
clone size: many
J gene: TRBJ2-7
D gene: TRBD1
CDR3 DNA: TGTGCCAGCAGCACGGGACAGTCCACCTACGAGCAGTACTTC
CDR3 protein: CASSTGQSTYEQYF

V gene: TRBV4-2
clone size: NA
J gene: TRBJ1-4
D gene: NA
CDR3 DNA: TGTGCCAGCAGCCAAGACGGGGGCAGGAGAGCAACTAATGAAAAACTGTTTTTT
CDR3 protein: CASSQDGGRRATNEKLFF

V gene: TRBV13
clone size: many
J gene: TRBJ1-5
D gene: NA
CDR3 DNA: TGTGCCAGCAGCTTAGGGGGGGTACATCAGCCCCAGCATTTT
CDR3 protein: CASSLGGVHQPQHF

V gene: TRBV10-3
clone size: many
J gene: TRBJ1-6
D gene: NA
CDR3 DNA: TGTGCCACCTCGCCGGAGAGCTCCTATAATTCACCCCTCCACTTT
CDR3 protein: CATSPESSYNSPLHF

V gene: TRBV6-5
clone size: NA
J gene: TRBJ1-5
D gene: NA
CDR3 DNA: TGTGCCAGCAGTTACGGACGTTCGACCCTTAGCATGGGGCCCCAGCATTTT
CDR3 protein: CASSYGRSTLSMGPQHF

V gene: TRBV7-2
clone size: few
J gene: TRBJ2-6
D gene: NA
CDR3 DNA: TGTGCCAGCAGCTTAGCGCTTTCCCAGGGGAGCTCTGGGGCCAACGTCCTGACTTTC
CDR3 protein: CASSLALSQGSSGANVLTF

V gene: TRBV4-1
clone size: few
J gene: TRBJ1-2
D gene: NA
CDR3 DNA: TGCGCCAGCAGCCAAGCGTTCCAGGTATATGGCTACACCTTC
CDR3 protein: CASSQAFQVYGYTF

V gene: TRBV5-1
clone size: few
J gene: TRBJ1-1
D gene: NA
CDR3 DNA: TGCGCCAGCAGCTTCAACGGGGGAGGAAGCACTGAAGCTTTCTTT
CDR3 protein: CASSFNGGGSTEAFF

V gene: TRBV7-9
clone size: NA
J gene: TRBJ1-2
D gene: NA
CDR3 DNA: TGTGCCATCTCGATCCCAGGCCCCTATGGCTACACCTTC
CDR3 protein: CAISIPGPYGYTF

V gene: TRBV12-3/TRBV12-4
clone size: many
J gene: TRBJ2-2
D gene: NA
CDR3 DNA: TGTGCCAGCAGGCCCGGGCCAGGGGCCGGGGAGCTGTTTTTT
CDR3 protein: CASRPGPGAGELFF

V gene: TRBV5-6
clone size: NA
J gene: TRBJ1-6
D gene: TRBD1
CDR3 DNA: TGTGCCAGCAGCCGGACAGGGGGCGCCATCAATTCACCCCTCCACTTT
CDR3 protein: CASSRTGGAINSPLHF

V gene: TRBV28
clone size: many
J gene: TRBJ1-2
D gene: NA
CDR3 DNA: TGTGCCAGCTCCTTAGTCGGCAGTAAGAAACGGGGCTACACCTTC
CDR3 protein: CASSLVGSKKRGYTF

V gene: TRBV9
clone size: few
J gene: TRBJ1-3
D gene: NA
CDR3 DNA: TGTGCCAGCAGCGTTGACAGCAACTCTGGAAACACCATATATTTT
CDR3 protein: CASSVDSNSGNTIYF

V gene: TRBV28
clone size: few
J gene: TRBJ1-3
D gene: NA
CDR3 DNA: TGTGCCAGCAGTTTTGTGCGGGGATGGGTGTCGAGCTCTGGAAACACCATATATTTT
CDR3 protein: CASSFVRGWVSSSGNTIYF

V gene: TRBV18
clone size: once
J gene: TRBJ1-1
D gene: NA
CDR3 DNA: TGTGCCAGCTCACCACGGGCCGGCACTGAAGCTTTCTTT
CDR3 protein: CASSPRAGTEAFF

V gene: TRBV4-1
clone size: NA
J gene: TRBJ1-6
D gene: NA
CDR3 DNA: TGCGCCAGCAGCCAAGGGTTGACAATGTCACCCCTCCACTTT
CDR3 protein: CASSQGLTMSPLHF

V gene: TRBV6-2/TRBV6-3
clone size: NA
J gene: TRBJ1-4
D gene: NA
CDR3 DNA: TGTGCCAGCAGGGCAGGGTTCGGAACTAATGAAAAACTGTTTTTT
CDR3 protein: CASRAGFGTNEKLFF

V gene: TRBV28
clone size: many
J gene: TRBJ1-1
D gene: NA
CDR3 DNA: TGTGCCAGCAGTTTACAGATGAACACTGAAGCTTTCTTT
CDR3 protein: CASSLQMNTEAFF

V gene: TRBV9
clone size: NA
J gene: TRBJ2-5
D gene: NA
CDR3 DNA: TGTGCCAGCAGCTCATTCCGGGGCCCGGAGACCCAGTACTTC
CDR3 protein: CASSSFRGPETQYF

V gene: TRBV20-1
clone size: NA
J gene: TRBJ2-6
D gene: NA
CDR3 DNA: TGCAGTGCTAGCCACGGACAGCTGACCAACGTCCTGACTTTC
CDR3 protein: CSASHGQLTNVLTF

V gene: TRBV28
clone size: many
J gene: TRBJ1-2
D gene: NA
CDR3 DNA: TGTGCCAGCAGTTTAGGGGGATCCCGTAACTATGGCTACACCTTC
CDR3 protein: CASSLGGSRNYGYTF

V gene: TRBV7-9
clone size: once
J gene: TRBJ2-7
D gene: NA
CDR3 DNA: TGTGCCAGCAGCCCTAGAGCCGGGGCCTACGAGCAGTACTTC
CDR3 protein: CASSPRAGAYEQYF

V gene: TRBV7-2
clone size: many
J gene: TRBJ2-7
D gene: NA
CDR3 DNA: TGTGCCAGCACCGGGTCCTTGTACGAGCAGTACTTC
CDR3 protein: CASTGSLYEQYF

V gene: TRBV19
clone size: NA
J gene: TRBJ2-7
D gene: TRBD2
CDR3 DNA: TGTGCCAGTAGAGGACGGGGGGCCTACGAGCAGTACTTC
CDR3 protein: CASRGRGAYEQYF

V gene: TRBV6-1
clone size: few
J gene: TRBJ1-5
D gene: NA
CDR3 DNA: TGTGCCAGCAGTGCCAACACGGGTCAGCCCCAGCATTTT
CDR3 protein: CASSANTGQPQHF

V gene: TRBV4-1
clone size: few
J gene: TRBJ1-5
D gene: NA
CDR3 DNA: TGCGCCAGCAGCCAAGTGGGCGGGTATAGCAATCAGCCCCAGCATTTT
CDR3 protein: CASSQVGGYSNQPQHF

V gene: TRBV4-3
clone size: NA
J gene: TRBJ2-7
D gene: TRBD2
CDR3 DNA: TGCGCCAGCAGCCAAGGTGTGCAAAGCACTAGCGGGAGGCTGTACTTC
CDR3 protein: CASSQGVQSTSGRLYF

V gene: TRBV2
clone size: few
J gene: TRBJ2-2
D gene: NA
CDR3 DNA: TGTGCCGGAAGGGACCCTACCGGGGAGCTGTTTTTT
CDR3 protein: CAGRDPTGELFF

V gene: TRBV6-1
clone size: many
J gene: TRBJ2-1
D gene: NA
CDR3 DNA: TGTGCCAGCGAACCCCTTGGGAGGTCAGATGAGCAGTTCTTC
CDR3 protein: CASEPLGRSDEQFF

V gene: TRBV28
clone size: many
J gene: TRBJ2-5
D gene: NA
CDR3 DNA: TGTGCCAGCAGTTCAAGGGACACCTCCCAAGAGACCCAGTACTTC
CDR3 protein: CASSSRDTSQETQYF

V gene: TRBV5-1
clone size: NA
J gene: TRBJ2-7
D gene: NA
CDR3 DNA: TGCGCCAGCAGCTCCGGGCCACCCAAAGGAGAGCAGTACTTC
CDR3 protein: CASSSGPPKGEQYF

V gene: TRBV28
clone size: few
J gene: TRBJ2-2
D gene: NA
CDR3 DNA: TGTGCCAGCATCACCCCCTGGAGGGGCGGGGAGCTGTTTTTT
CDR3 protein: CASITPWRGGELFF

V gene: TRBV27
clone size: many
J gene: TRBJ1-2
D gene: TRBD1
CDR3 DNA: TGTGCCAGCAGCTCTGACCCCCGGGACAGGGGGATCTATGGCTACACCTTC
CDR3 protein: CASSSDPRDRGIYGYTF

V gene: TRBV11-2
clone size: many
J gene: TRBJ2-5
D gene: NA
CDR3 DNA: TGTGCCAGCAGCTTAGGGGAGGTCTACCAAGAGACCCAGTACTTC
CDR3 protein: CASSLGEVYQETQYF

V gene: TRBV10-3
clone size: NA
J gene: TRBJ2-3
D gene: NA
CDR3 DNA: TGTGCCATCAGTGAGTCGACGGGGGGCGCAACCGATACGCAGTATTTT
CDR3 protein: CAISESTGGATDTQYF

V gene: TRBV19
clone size: NA
J gene: TRBJ1-5
D gene: TRBD1
CDR3 DNA: TGTGCCAGTACAACGGGACAGTCGAATGGTCAGCCCCAGCATTTT
CDR3 protein: CASTTGQSNGQPQHF

V gene: TRBV12-3/TRBV12-4
clone size: few
J gene: TRBJ1-3
D gene: TRBD1
CDR3 DNA: TGTGCCAGCAGTCCGGGGGACAGGATTTACTCTGGAAACACCATATATTTT
CDR3 protein: CASSPGDRIYSGNTIYF

V gene: TRBV6-5
clone size: many
J gene: TRBJ1-1
D gene: NA
CDR3 DNA: TGTGCCAGCAGTTACCAGGGCGGTGGCACTGAAGCTTTCTTT
CDR3 protein: CASSYQGGGTEAFF

V gene: TRBV12-3/TRBV12-4
clone size: many
J gene: TRBJ2-6
D gene: NA
CDR3 DNA: TGTGCCAGCAGTTTTCGGCGCTCTGGGGCCAACGTCCTGACTTTC
CDR3 protein: CASSFRRSGANVLTF

V gene: TRBV28
clone size: few
J gene: TRBJ2-1
D gene: NA
CDR3 DNA: TGTGCCAGCAGACCGGGATCTAACAATGAGCAGTTCTTC
CDR3 protein: CASRPGSNNEQFF

V gene: TRBV5-4
clone size: NA
J gene: TRBJ2-5
D gene: TRBD2
CDR3 DNA: TGTGCCAGCAGCTCACCGACTAGCGGGAATCAAGAGACCCAGTACTTC
CDR3 protein: CASSSPTSGNQETQYF

V gene: TRBV15
clone size: many
J gene: TRBJ1-3
D gene: NA
CDR3 DNA: TGTGCCACCAGCAACTGGGACTCTGGAAACACCATATATTTT
CDR3 protein: CATSNWDSGNTIYF

V gene: TRBV7-9
clone size: NA
J gene: TRBJ2-5
D gene: NA
CDR3 DNA: TGTGCCAGCAGCTGGACCAGGAGGAACCAAGAGACCCAGTACTTC
CDR3 protein: CASSWTRRNQETQYF

V gene: TRBV28
clone size: many
J gene: TRBJ2-3
D gene: TRBD1
CDR3 DNA: TGTGCCAGCAGTCTGGACAGGGGCGCCACAGATACGCAGTATTTT
CDR3 protein: CASSLDRGATDTQYF

V gene: TRBV6-2/TRBV6-3
clone size: NA
J gene: TRBJ2-7
D gene: TRBD2
CDR3 DNA: TGTGCCAGCAGTTCCCTAGCGGTCCCCTACGAGCAGTACTTC
CDR3 protein: CASSSLAVPYEQYF

V gene: TRBV20-1
clone size: NA
J gene: TRBJ1-2
D gene: NA
CDR3 DNA: TGCAGTGCTAGAGCACTGGACTGGTATGGCAACACCTTC
CDR3 protein: CSARALDWYGNTF

V gene: TRBV20-1
clone size: NA
J gene: TRBJ2-7
D gene: TRBD2
CDR3 DNA: TGCAGTGCGAGACTAGCGGGAAGCTCCTACGAGCAGTACTTC
CDR3 protein: CSARLAGSSYEQYF

V gene: TRBV12-3/TRBV12-4
clone size: NA
J gene: TRBJ1-1
D gene: NA
CDR3 DNA: TGTGCCAGCAGTACAGACGGATGGGCACCGCTGAACACTGAAGCTTTCTTT
CDR3 protein: CASSTDGWAPLNTEAFF

V gene: TRBV29-1
clone size: many
J gene: TRBJ1-4
D gene: NA
CDR3 DNA: TGCAGCGTTGAGATCGCAACTAATGAAAAACTGTTTTTT
CDR3 protein: CSVEIATNEKLFF

V gene: TRBV12-3/TRBV12-4
clone size: many
J gene: TRBJ1-1
D gene: NA
CDR3 DNA: TGTGCCAGCAGACCCCGCATGAACACTGAAGCTTTCTTT
CDR3 protein: CASRPRMNTEAFF

V gene: TRBV20-1
clone size: few
J gene: TRBJ2-7
D gene: TRBD2
CDR3 DNA: TGCAGTGCTAGCAGGGACTACCCCTACGAGCAGTACTTC
CDR3 protein: CSASRDYPYEQYF

V gene: TRBV6-9
clone size: NA
J gene: TRBJ2-7
D gene: TRBD1
CDR3 DNA: TGTGCCAGCAGTTACTCCCGGGACAGCCTCCTACTTCGGGAGTACTTC
CDR3 protein: CASSYSRDSLLLREYF

V gene: TRBV28
clone size: many
J gene: TRBJ2-5
D gene: NA
CDR3 DNA: TGTGCCAGCAGTTTAGGCAGGGGACGAAAAGAGACCCAGTACTTC
CDR3 protein: CASSLGRGRKETQYF

V gene: TRBV20-1
clone size: many
J gene: TRBJ1-1
D gene: NA
CDR3 DNA: TGCAGTGCTTCATTGGGGAACACTGAAGCTTTCTTT
CDR3 protein: CSASLGNTEAFF

V gene: TRBV28
clone size: many
J gene: TRBJ1-5
D gene: TRBD1
CDR3 DNA: TGTGCCAGCAAACAGGGGAGGGATTATAGCAATCAGCCCCAGCATTTT
CDR3 protein: CASKQGRDYSNQPQHF

V gene: TRBV6-5
clone size: many
J gene: TRBJ1-2
D gene: NA
CDR3 DNA: TGTGCCAGCAGTTACTCCGCGACCATTGGGGGCTACACCTTC
CDR3 protein: CASSYSATIGGYTF

V gene: TRBV6-1
clone size: many
J gene: TRBJ1-2
D gene: TRBD1
CDR3 DNA: TGTGCCAGCAGCCCCCTACGGGACAGGGGTTATGGCTACACCTTC
CDR3 protein: CASSPLRDRGYGYTF

V gene: TRBV20-1
clone size: NA
J gene: TRBJ1-2
D gene: NA
CDR3 DNA: TGCAGTGCTGAGACGGGGGCGAAGGGCTACACCTTC
CDR3 protein: CSAETGAKGYTF

V gene: TRBV20-1
clone size: few
J gene: TRBJ1-1
D gene: NA
CDR3 DNA: TGCAGTGCTAGAGATTATACATTCAGCGGGGGGACTGAAGCTTTCTTT
CDR3 protein: CSARDYTFSGGTEAFF